Below, one T cell receptor (beta chain) is given with its context. This entry comes from a study of blood T cell repertoires in COVID-19. Study background: The United States, Italy and Spain provided the acute and convalescent COVID-19 samples. The cDNA or gDNA used as material had been derived from T cells, B-cell-depleted T cells, or PBMCs.

The CDR3 is 17 residues long. V was clipped by 5 bases and J by 2 bases, with 19 bases between them. Per germline, CDR1 SGHTA and CDR2 FQGNSA. Study processing details: Amplification with reference gene primers provided the estimates of nucleated cell counts. Profiled with immunoSEQ multiplex PCR; TCRdb holds only in-frame clones, not every one. The DNA gave D and trimming, while V, J and clone size come from that table. This sample has about 190,000 clones, with roughly 90% found just once. The TCR comes from a man in his forties or fifties with acute or convalescent COVID-19. Source material: peripheral blood. The chain carries TRBV7-2 and TRBJ2-4, with a tentative D call TRBD2 (6 bases). The chain's CDR3 is CASSPPVSGGTKNIQYF. The CDR3 bases are TGTGCCAGCAGCCCCCCCGTCTCCGGGGGAACCAAAAACATTCAGTACTTC.